This T cell receptor (beta chain) was sequenced during a study of low-dose radiotherapy and immunotherapy resistance in tumors. Looking at the study overall: Patients received 300 mg of oral aspirin each day across four cycles, commencing on cycle 1 day 1.

This clonotype was seen many times. Indicated time point: after trial treatment. Regarding treatment: LDRT plus nivolumab, ipilimumab, low-dose cyclophosphamide and aspirin (RACIN trial). Patients eligible had advanced solid tumors without tumor-infiltrating lymphocytes. Primers used for first-strand cDNA, a TRAV- and TRBV-specific set, covered both alpha and beta chains. With a V-primer adapter and a constant-region primer, TCRs were amplified for 20 PCR cycles. TCRdb itself ran the reads through MiXCR, one entry per CDR3 protein. Of roughly 95,000 distinct CDR3 sequences in the sample, roughly 19% were seen once. The sample in question was PBMCs, obtained after low-dose radiotherapy plus immunotherapy. The sequence derives from a female donor with ovarian cancer.

CDR3 DNA sequence: TGTGCCAGTAGAACCTTTGGTCGGACTAGCGGATACAATGAGCAGTTCTTC. Its protein product is CASRTFGRTSGYNEQFF. The chain employs TRBV19 and TRBJ2-1; 10 nucleotides line up with TRBD2. Germline assignment: CDR1 LNHDA and CDR2 SQIVND (reference sequence). V lost 6 bases to trimming and J lost 4 bases; unmatched junction nucleotides: 12. The CDR3 spans 17 residues.